This entry features one TCR beta chain sequence. This sample stems from a study of technical replicates of blood from several donors. The method was immunoSEQ multiplex PCR; TCRdb's version includes in-frame clones alone and lacks a portion of them. The data contain more than 80,000 clones, 90% to 98% of them singletons. The sample was T cells isolated from PBMCs. This receptor was taken from a human donor in good health.

Here the CDR3 reads CASTEGRGQPQHF. Here the CDR3 DNA reads TGTGCCAGCACGGAGGGGAGGGGTCAGCCCCAGCATTTT. This rearrangement joins TRBV27 to TRBJ1-5, with D possibly matching TRBD1 (5 bases). Germline lookup yields CDR1 MNHEY and CDR2 SMNVEV (reference sequence). CDR3 size: 13 residues. The V and J ends lost 7 bases and 6 bases respectively, with 13 bases between them.